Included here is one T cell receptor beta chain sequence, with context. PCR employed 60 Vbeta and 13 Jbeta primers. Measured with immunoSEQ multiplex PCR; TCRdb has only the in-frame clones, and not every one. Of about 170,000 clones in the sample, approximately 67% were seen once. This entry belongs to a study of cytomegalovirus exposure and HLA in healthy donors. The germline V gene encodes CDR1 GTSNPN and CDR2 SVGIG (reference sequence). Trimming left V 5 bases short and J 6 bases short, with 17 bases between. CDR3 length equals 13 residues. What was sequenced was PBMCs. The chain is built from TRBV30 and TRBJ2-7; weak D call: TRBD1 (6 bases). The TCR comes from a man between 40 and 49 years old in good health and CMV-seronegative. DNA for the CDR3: TGTGCCTGGGATGACAGGCGAGGGGGCGAGCAGTACTTC. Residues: CAWDDRRGGEQYF.